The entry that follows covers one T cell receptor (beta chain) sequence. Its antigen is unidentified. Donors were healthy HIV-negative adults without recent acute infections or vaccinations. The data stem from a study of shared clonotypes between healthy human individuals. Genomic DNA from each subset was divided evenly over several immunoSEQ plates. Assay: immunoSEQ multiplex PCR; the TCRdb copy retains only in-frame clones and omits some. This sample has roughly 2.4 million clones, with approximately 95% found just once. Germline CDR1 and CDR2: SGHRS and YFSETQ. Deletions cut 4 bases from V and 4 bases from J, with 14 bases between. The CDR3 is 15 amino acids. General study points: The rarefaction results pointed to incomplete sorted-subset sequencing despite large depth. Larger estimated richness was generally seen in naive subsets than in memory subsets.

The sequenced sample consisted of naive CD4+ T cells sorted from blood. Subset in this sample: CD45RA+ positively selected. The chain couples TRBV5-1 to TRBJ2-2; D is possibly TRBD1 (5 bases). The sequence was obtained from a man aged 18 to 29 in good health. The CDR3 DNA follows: TGCGCCAGCAGCAAGACAGAAAAAGTCACCGGGGAGCTGTTTTTT. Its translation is CASSKTEKVTGELFF.